The 32 T cell receptor beta chains below come from one sample, sequenced in a study of blood T cell repertoires in COVID-19. Profiling relied on immunoSEQ multiplex PCR, and the TCRdb table lists in-frame clones only, not all of them. The sample carries hundreds of thousands of clones, over 80% recorded once. Sequenced material: PBMCs or T cells enriched from blood (not recorded which). Receptors were obtained from a woman aged 18-29 years who had recovered from COVID-19.

This chain links TRBV28 with TRBJ1-3; D gene uncertain. CDR1 is MDHEN, CDR2 SYDVKM, per germline. The V end was cut by 7 bases, the J end by 0 bases, with 13 bases between. The CDR3 sequence is 15 residues long. The CDR3 DNA follows: TGTGCCAGCACCCCTCCGCGGCGCTCTGGAAACACCATATATTTT. Its translation is CASTPPRRSGNTIYF.

This clone was seen once. This chain links TRBV10-3 with TRBJ2-2; the match to TRBD2 covers 14 bases. The germline V gene has CDR1 ENHRY and CDR2 SYGVKD. The J segment lost 3 bases and the V segment lost 6 bases, leaving 6 bases of the junction unmatched. CDR3 length: 17 residues. The CDR3 bases are TGTGCCATCAGCCCGGGACTAGCGGGGGCCGACACCGGGGAGCTGTTTTTT. This sequence encodes CAISPGLAGADTGELFF.

The gene calls are TRBV28 and TRBJ1-2; unclear D gene. Germline CDR1 reads MDHEN; CDR2 reads SYDVKM. The V end lost 6 bases, the J end lost 8 bases, and 19 bases lay between the germline ends. The CDR3 spans 14 residues. The CDR3 spells CASSKVLQAYGYTF. For the CDR3, the DNA is TGTGCCAGCAGCAAGGTCCTCCAGGCGTACGGCTACACCTTC.

The rearrangement uses TRBV28 and TRBJ1-2; D gene unclear. This CDR3 spans 15 amino acids. Per germline, CDR1 MDHEN and CDR2 SYDVKM. The V gene lost 4 bases and the J gene lost 0 bases, with 12 bases spanning the gap. CDR3 bases: TGTGCCAGCAGTTCCGATCTCCACTCTAACTATGGCTACACCTTC. Its protein is CASSSDLHSNYGYTF.

The chain couples TRBV24-1 to TRBJ2-5; weak D call: TRBD1 (6 bases). V was cut by 2 bases and J by 5 bases, with 11 bases left in between. Germline V CDR1 and CDR2: KGHDR, SFDVKD. The CDR3 runs 14 residues. The CDR3 sequence is CATSDSGTYETQYF. The CDR3 coding sequence is TGTGCCACCAGTGATTCAGGGACATACGAGACCCAGTACTTC.

V usage is TRBV18 and J usage is TRBJ1-2, with 7 nucleotides matching TRBD1. Trimming at V came to 2 bases and at J to 5 bases, leaving 8 bases not matched to a gene. This CDR3 spans 15 amino acids. Germline lookup yields CDR1 KGHSH and CDR2 LQKENI. CDR3 coding DNA: TGTGCCAGCTCACCATCCCATAGGGGGCATTATGGCTACACCTTC. This sequence encodes CASSPSHRGHYGYTF.

V gene TRBV10-3 combines with J gene TRBJ2-3, with 11 bases identical to TRBD2. Germline assignment: CDR1 ENHRY and CDR2 SYGVKD. The CDR3 contains 14 residues. J lost 4 bases, V lost 7 bases, and 4 bases had no gene match. The CDR3 is CAITDSGGADTQYF. CDR3 sequence (DNA): TGTGCCATCACTGATAGCGGGGGGGCAGATACGCAGTATTTT.

The chain carries TRBV5-1 and TRBJ2-1, with 8 nucleotides matching TRBD2. The junction had 3 bases not matched to a gene; V was cut back by 1 base and J by 0 bases. The CDR3 covers 16 residues. Germline CDR1 is SGHRS and CDR2 is YFSETQ. The DNA for the CDR3 is TGCGCCAGCAGCTTGCAGGCGGGGGGCTCCTACAATGAGCAGTTCTTC. Translated: CASSLQAGGSYNEQFF.

This clone has just one count. The same CDR3 is also encoded by other DNA sequences in this sample. The CDR3 region is CASSSSGDTQYF. CDR3 sequence (DNA): TGTGCCAGCAGCTCCTCGGGGGATACGCAGTATTTT. V and J are TRBV7-9 and TRBJ2-3, with TRBD2 as a possible D gene (5 bases). CDR1 is SEHNR, CDR2 FQNEAQ, per germline (reference sequence). With 4 bases removed from V and 6 bases from J, the gap between germline ends came to 8 bases. CDR3 size: 12 residues. The full variable domain, in which reference TRBV7-9 and TRBJ2-3 provide the parts outside the CDR3, is DTGVSQNPRHKITKRGQNVTFRCDPISEHNRLYWYRQTLGQGPEFLTYFQNEAQLEKSRLLSDRFSAERPKGSFSTLEIQRTEQGDSAMYLCASSSSGDTQYFGPGTRLTVL.

V is TRBV28 and J is TRBJ1-1; 9 nucleotides align to TRBD1. Germline CDR1 is MDHEN and CDR2 is SYDVKM. The length of the CDR3 is 15 residues. Trimming removed 5 bases from V and 5 bases from J; junction bases left unmatched: 9. CDR3 loop: CASSRPGQGRTEAFF. In DNA form, the CDR3 reads TGTGCCAGCAGTCGACCGGGACAGGGAAGAACTGAAGCTTTCTTT.

The chain is built from TRBV9 and TRBJ2-1; 7 positions agree with TRBD2. This CDR3 is built from 15 residues. The germline V gene has CDR1 SGDLS and CDR2 YYNGEE. The J segment lost 4 bases and the V segment lost 7 bases, leaving 11 bases of the junction unmatched. The CDR3 nucleotides read TGTGCCAGCGGGGGGGTGTACCCAGCTTACAATGAGCAGTTCTTC. Its translation is CASGGVYPAYNEQFF.

This chain connects TRBV7-3 to TRBJ1-1; D may be TRBD1 (5 bases). The CDR3 loop spans 13 amino acids. Germline CDR1 and CDR2: SGHTA and FQGTGA. Trimming removed 4 bases at V and 5 bases at J, with 11 bases between. The CDR3 protein is CASSSSGETEAFF. As DNA, the CDR3 is TGTGCCAGCAGCTCTTCGGGGGAAACTGAAGCTTTCTTT.

The V gene is TRBV7-9, the J gene TRBJ1-2, with D hard to call. Looked up from germline, CDR1 is SEHNR and CDR2 is FQNEAQ (reference sequence). This CDR3 region has 13 residues. Trimming left V 3 bases short and J 3 bases short, with 8 bases between. The CDR3 nucleotides are TGTGCCAGCAGCTTTAGCAGTGACTATGGCTACACCTTC. It codes for CASSFSSDYGYTF.

The V and J genes are TRBV2 and TRBJ2-1; TRBD1 is a possible D gene (5 bases). Germline V lookup: CDR1 SNHLY, CDR2 FYNNEI. This CDR3 is 16 amino acids long. V lost 5 bases, J lost 4 bases, and 18 bases lay in between. The DNA for the CDR3 is TGTGCCAGCAGTCGAACAGGAATCAATACGTACAATGAGCAGTTCTTC. Its translation: CASSRTGINTYNEQFF.

V usage is TRBV5-1 and J usage is TRBJ2-5, with TRBD1 identical over 8 bases. Germline CDR1 is SGHRS and CDR2 is YFSETQ. Trimming at V came to 3 bases and at J to 5 bases, leaving 9 bases not matched to a gene. The CDR3 covers 15 residues. The CDR3 spells CASSYSTGVKETQYF. The DNA of the CDR3 is TGCGCCAGCAGCTACTCGACAGGGGTCAAGGAGACCCAGTACTTC.

V gene TRBV10-3 combines with J gene TRBJ1-2, with D unclear. Germline V lookup: CDR1 ENHRY, CDR2 SYGVKD. Trimming took off 0 bases at V and 10 bases at J, with 9 bases between the two ends. The CDR3 length is 12 residues. This CDR3 reads CAISESNSDYTF. The CDR3 DNA reads as TGTGCCATCAGTGAGTCGAACAGTGACTACACCTTC.

The sample holds one count of this clone. The chain couples TRBV5-1 to TRBJ2-1; possibly TRBD2 for D (6 bases). The CDR3 runs to 14 residues. The V gene's germline CDR1 is SGHRS and CDR2 YFSETQ. Deletions cut 0 bases from V and 5 bases from J, with 9 bases between. The DNA of the CDR3 is TGCGCCAGCAGCTTGGAGTGGGAGGACAATGAGCAGTTCTTC. This sequence encodes CASSLEWEDNEQFF.

This clone was seen once. The J gene is TRBJ1-1, the V gene TRBV29-1; D ambiguous. Germline V gives CDR1 SQVTM, CDR2 ANQGSEA. The CDR3 spans 10 residues. Trimming cost V 4 bases and J 5 bases, with 5 bases left between them. Here the CDR3 reads CSVAGTEAFF. In DNA form, the CDR3 reads TGCAGCGTTGCCGGGACTGAAGCTTTCTTT.

The chain recombines TRBV5-1 with TRBJ1-1; TRBD1 aligns across 7 bases. Looked up from germline, CDR1 is SGHRS and CDR2 is YFSETQ. The CDR3 is made up of 14 amino acids. With V trimmed by 2 bases and J by 4 bases, 5 bases remained unmatched. CDR3 in amino acids: CASSLGTASTEAFF. The CDR3 region has the DNA TGCGCCAGCAGCTTAGGGACAGCAAGCACTGAAGCTTTCTTT. Full variable domain (remainder filled in from reference TRBV5-1 and TRBJ1-1): KAGVTQTPRYLIKTRGQQVTLSCSPISGHRSVSWYQQTPGQGLQFLFEYFSETQRNKGNFPGRFSGRQFSNSRSEMNVSTLELGDSALYLCASSLGTASTEAFFGQGTRLTVV.

This clone was picked up one time. V and J are TRBV9 and TRBJ2-1, with 8 bases matching TRBD2. Germline assignment: CDR1 SGDLS and CDR2 YYNGEE. V gave up 0 bases and J gave up 4 bases; unmatched junction bases: 3. The CDR3 loop spans 15 amino acids. The CDR3 spells CASSVGGRLYNEQFF. The CDR3 DNA sequence: TGTGCCAGCAGCGTAGGCGGGAGGTTATACAATGAGCAGTTCTTC.

The rearrangement joins TRBV7-3 to TRBJ2-1; TRBD2 agrees at 9 bases. CDR1 SGHTA and CDR2 FQGTGA come from the germline V gene. The length of the CDR3 is 13 residues. Trimming took 4 bases from V and 10 from J; bases not matched to a gene: 5. The CDR3 reads CASSSSLAGEQFF. The CDR3 bases are TGTGCCAGCAGCTCTTCTCTAGCGGGAGAGCAGTTCTTC.

The chain is built from TRBV9 and TRBJ1-4; 9 nucleotides line up with TRBD1. The CDR3 extends over 17 amino acids. Germline V gene data show CDR1 as SGDLS and CDR2 as YYNGEE. V gave up 0 bases and J gave up 7 bases; unmatched junction bases: 10. CDR3 nucleotides: TGTGCCAGCAGCGTAGGACAGGGGGGTTTTGGAGGTGAAAAACTGTTTTTT. This gives the protein CASSVGQGGFGGEKLFF. The variable domain in full, completed from reference TRBV9 and TRBJ1-4, reads DSGVTQTPKHLITATGQRVTLRCSPRSGDLSVYWYQQSLDQGLQFLIQYYNGEERAKGNILERFSAQQFPDLHSELNLSSLELGDSALYFCASSVGQGGFGGEKLFFGSGTQLSVL.

As for this clone: The same CDR3 can be traced to other DNA sequences in this sample. The V gene is TRBV5-1, the J gene TRBJ2-7; D unresolved. The CDR3 loop spans 13 amino acids. From germline, CDR1 is SGHRS and CDR2 YFSETQ. The V gene lost 4 bases and the J gene lost 1 base, with 9 bases spanning the gap. CDR3 sequence (DNA): TGCGCCAGCAGCCTGGCCAGTTCCTACGAGCAGTACTTC. Amino acid sequence: CASSLASSYEQYF.

This clone was seen once. CDR3 sequence (DNA): TGTGCCAGCAGTCGACCGGGACAGGAATACAATGAGCAGTTCTTC. It is translated as CASSRPGQEYNEQFF. The chain carries TRBV6-5 and TRBJ2-1; 8 bases align to TRBD1. Germline CDR1 reads MNHEY; CDR2 reads SVGAGI. The length of the CDR3 is 15 residues. With V trimmed by 5 bases and J by 4 bases, 7 bases remained unmatched.

This clone was found once. The chain uses TRBV7-2 and TRBJ2-5, with TRBD2 matching 10 bases. The junction had 3 bases not matched to a gene; V was cut back by 5 bases and J by 3 bases. The CDR3 is 14 amino acids. The germline gives CDR1 SGHTA, CDR2 FQGNSA. CDR3 coding DNA: TGTGCCAGCAGCCCCGGACTAGCGGAAGAGACCCAGTACTTC. This translates into CASSPGLAEETQYF.

V gene TRBV18 combines with J gene TRBJ1-5, with D perhaps matching TRBD1 (6 bases). Germline V gene data show CDR1 as KGHSH and CDR2 as LQKENI. The germline V and J ends were trimmed by 2 bases and 4 bases, with 12 bases remaining between them. The CDR3 contains 15 residues. For the CDR3, the DNA is TGTGCCAGCTCACCATCTACAGGGCAAAATCAGCCCCAGCATTTT. Its protein product is CASSPSTGQNQPQHF.

The chain employs TRBV19 and TRBJ1-6, with 7 nucleotides matching TRBD1. This CDR3 is built from 15 residues. Trimming took 5 bases from V and 7 from J; bases not matched to a gene: 8. The V gene's germline CDR1 is LNHDA and CDR2 SQIVND (reference sequence). In DNA form, the CDR3 reads TGTGCCAGTAGTCTCCAGGGGGGTTGGAATTCACCCCTCCACTTT. It encodes CASSLQGGWNSPLHF.

CDR3 coding DNA: TGCGCCAGCAGCCCCGTGGGACTGGGCATTTACAATGAGCAGTTCTTC. Protein: CASSPVGLGIYNEQFF. The chain uses TRBV4-1 and TRBJ2-1; TRBD2 might be the D (6 bases). V was shortened by 4 bases and J by 4 bases, with 17 bases between the two germline ends. The germline gives CDR1 MGHRA, CDR2 YSYEKL. This CDR3 region has 16 residues.

The J gene is TRBJ1-1, the V gene TRBV5-4; TRBD1 matches 8 bases. The CDR3 runs to 15 residues. V shed 4 bases and J 3 bases; nucleotides not matched to a gene: 8. The germline V gene encodes CDR1 SGHNT and CDR2 YYREEE (reference sequence). Written as DNA, the CDR3 is TGTGCCAGCAGCCGCCTGACAGGGGATTACACTGAAGCTTTCTTT. It is translated as CASSRLTGDYTEAFF.

The genes are TRBV28 and TRBJ2-5, with 10 bases aligning to TRBD1. Germline V CDR1 and CDR2: MDHEN, SYDVKM. CDR3 length equals 15 residues. V dropped 5 bases and J dropped 4; count of bases not matched to a gene: 7. The CDR3 nucleotides are TGTGCCAGCAGTCTACCGACAGGGGGCATAGAGACCCAGTACTTC. This encodes CASSLPTGGIETQYF.

This chain uses TRBV18 with TRBJ2-6, with a possible D match to TRBD1 (6 bases). V gave up 3 bases and J gave up 0 bases, with 6 bases separating them. This CDR3 comprises 15 residues. In germline, CDR1 is KGHSH, CDR2 LQKENI. CDR3 nucleotides: TGTGCCAGCTCACCGGGGGCCTCTGGGGCCAACGTCCTGACTTTC. It encodes CASSPGASGANVLTF.

This sequence joins TRBV4-1 and TRBJ1-5; 9 bases line up with TRBD1. Germline V gives CDR1 MGHRA, CDR2 YSYEKL. Unmatched junction bases numbered 5, after V lost 2 bases and J lost 6 bases. CDR3 length: 15 residues. The CDR3 spells CASSQFPGQGQPQHF. For the CDR3, the DNA is TGCGCCAGCAGCCAATTTCCGGGACAGGGTCAGCCCCAGCATTTT.